Listed below are T cell receptor beta chains from one sample, sequenced in a study of human thymus T cells. The repertoire was sequenced with immunoSEQ multiplex PCR; TCRdb's copy has only in-frame clones and lacks some. The data hold some 78,000 clones, with 90% to 98% observed a single time. Sequences were obtained from thymus tissue. Source of these receptors: a boy in the first two years of life with a congenital heart defect but otherwise immunologically healthy. Each CDR3 is given with its conserved first and last residue. The order of the fields is J gene, clone size, D gene, V gene, CDR3 DNA, CDR3 protein. The D gene is left open where the match is weak. The size entry is marked missing in some rows and otherwise reads once, few, many or a size class.

TRBJ1-2	.	.	TRBV19	TGTGCCAGTAGTATATCGGCAGGGGCTGAGGACTATGGCTACACCTTC	CASSISAGAEDYGYTF
TRBJ2-3	.	.	TRBV7-8	TGTGCCAGCAGCGGTCCTCCCGTGTACTCCACAGATACGCAGTATTTT	CASSGPPVYSTDTQYF
TRBJ2-7	.	TRBD1	TRBV11-3	TGTGCCAGCAGCTTAGAGGCGGACAGGGGCTGGGGGAACGAGCAGTACTTC	CASSLEADRGWGNEQYF
TRBJ1-5	.	.	TRBV5-6	TGTGCCAGCAGCTTGGCCAAGCTCCCCACGGATCAGCCCCAGCATTTT	CASSLAKLPTDQPQHF
TRBJ2-2	once	.	TRBV5-1	TGCGCCAGCAGCTTGGACAGGGAATCGAACACCGGGGAGCTGTTTTTT	CASSLDRESNTGELFF
TRBJ2-3	.	.	TRBV28	TGTGCCAGCACCACTCCGGGACAACTAGGCGGCACAGATACGCAGTATTTT	CASTTPGQLGGTDTQYF
TRBJ1-5	.	.	TRBV15	TGTGCCACCAGCAGAGGGCCAGCAAGCATAGTAAATCAGCCCCAGCATTTT	CATSRGPASIVNQPQHF
TRBJ2-2	.	.	TRBV10-3	TGTGCCACCCATCTAATTAGCACCGGGGAGCTGTTTTTT	CATHLISTGELFF
TRBJ1-5	.	.	TRBV28	TGTGCCAGCAGTTTGGTTCGGCTTTATAGCAATCAGCCCCAGCATTTT	CASSLVRLYSNQPQHF
TRBJ2-5	.	TRBD2	TRBV5-6	TGTGCCAGCAGCTTGTCCCCGTCCAGCGGGGGGCGACAAGAGACCCAGTACTTC	CASSLSPSSGGRQETQYF
TRBJ2-5	.	.	TRBV4-1	TGCGCCAGCAGCCAAGATGGAGCTAGCAACCAAGAGACCCAGTACTTC	CASSQDGASNQETQYF
TRBJ2-5	once	.	TRBV5-4	TGTGCCAGCAGCTTAGAACAGGTCCCTCGCGAGACCCAGTACTTC	CASSLEQVPRETQYF
TRBJ1-5	.	.	TRBV6-1	TGTGCCAGCACCCGAGGGGATAGCAATCAGCCCCAGCATTTT	CASTRGDSNQPQHF
TRBJ2-7	.	.	TRBV7-8	TGTGCCAGCAGCTTAAAGGGGCAGGAAGGCTCCTACGAGCAGTACTTC	CASSLKGQEGSYEQYF
TRBJ1-3	.	.	TRBV15	TGTGCCACCAGCAGAGAAGGCGCAGTCTCTGGAAACACCATATATTTT	CATSREGAVSGNTIYF
TRBJ1-4	.	.	TRBV6-5	TGTGCCAGCAGTTACGGGGGGAAGGCAACTAATGAAAAACTGTTTTTT	CASSYGGKATNEKLFF
TRBJ2-1	few	TRBD2	TRBV11-2	TGTGCCAGCAGCTGTTTCCTAGCGGGGCAGGGCTCCTACAATGAGCAGTTCTTC	CASSCFLAGQGSYNEQFF
TRBJ1-5	.	.	TRBV4-1	TGCGCCAGCAGCCATTGTCCGCAGGGGCGAGATCAGCCCCAGCATTTT	CASSHCPQGRDQPQHF
TRBJ2-5	.	.	TRBV29-1	TGCAGCGTTGAAGATTCTAGTAAAGCGGGTAGCGGAGGGCGGGGAGAGACCCAGTACTTC	CSVEDSSKAGSGGRGETQYF
TRBJ2-2	.	TRBD2	TRBV27	TGTGCCAGCAGTTTATTGAGTAGCGGGTGGGGTGACGGGGAGCTGTTTTTT	CASSLLSSGWGDGELFF
TRBJ2-1	.	.	TRBV14	TGTGCCAGCAGCCAAGTTCACCTCGGCTTGGACAGAGAGCAGTTCTTC	CASSQVHLGLDREQFF
TRBJ2-7	.	.	TRBV25-1	TGTGCCAGCAGTGAAGAATTGGGGGAAGGATCCTACGAGCAGTACTTC	CASSEELGEGSYEQYF
TRBJ2-3	.	.	TRBV7-2	TGTGCCAGCCGAAAAGGACCGGGCAAGGGGGGACTCACAGATACGCAGTATTTT	CASRKGPGKGGLTDTQYF
TRBJ2-7	.	.	TRBV18	TGTGCCAGCTCACCAGACAGTAACCCCTACGAGCAGTACTTC	CASSPDSNPYEQYF
TRBJ2-7	.	TRBD1	TRBV4-1	TGCGCCAGCAGCCAGGAGACAGGGGCCGAGCAGTACTTC	CASSQETGAEQYF
TRBJ2-1	.	.	TRBV25-1	TGTGCCAGCACTCGTGGGACTCAAGAGGGGACAAATGAGCAGTTCTTC	CASTRGTQEGTNEQFF
TRBJ2-7	.	TRBD2	TRBV11-2	TGTGCCAGCAGTTACGGGAGGACCAGCTCCTACGAGCAGTACTTC	CASSYGRTSSYEQYF
TRBJ1-1	.	.	TRBV19	TGTGCCAGTAGGTGGCGGGGGTTGAACACTGAAGCTTTCTTT	CASRWRGLNTEAFF
TRBJ1-1	.	.	TRBV7-2	TGTGCCAGCAGCACGGGACACCCGAACACTGAAGCTTTCTTT	CASSTGHPNTEAFF
TRBJ2-3	.	.	TRBV6-1	TGTGCCAGCAGTGAAGAGGGTGGGGGGACCAGCACAGATACGCAGTATTTT	CASSEEGGGTSTDTQYF
TRBJ2-5	.	TRBD1	TRBV7-6	TGTGCCAGCAGCCCAACGGACAGGGTAAAGACCCAGTACTTC	CASSPTDRVKTQYF
TRBJ1-5	.	.	TRBV5-4	TGTGCCAGCAGAAAAGAGGGTAGCAATCAGCCCCAGCATTTT	CASRKEGSNQPQHF
TRBJ1-2	once	.	TRBV4-2	TGTGCCAGCAGCGCCGGTGCGGAGAAGAACTATGGCTACACCTTC	CASSAGAEKNYGYTF
TRBJ2-1	.	TRBD2	TRBV6-4	TGTGCCAGCAGTGACTCAGCGGGAGGGCCGGGGAATGAGCAGTTCTTC	CASSDSAGGPGNEQFF
TRBJ1-5	.	.	TRBV27	TGTGCCAGGGCGGCTGGGACACAGACCTATAGCAATCAGCCCCAGCATTTT	CARAAGTQTYSNQPQHF
TRBJ1-3	.	TRBD1	TRBV7-8	TGTGCCAGCAGTCCTCCAAGGGGACAGTCACTAGCGTGGTCTGGAAACACCATATATTTT	CASSPPRGQSLAWSGNTIYF
TRBJ1-1	.	TRBD1	TRBV18	TGTGCCAGCCAAGGGGACAGGGAATACACTGAAGCTTTCTTT	CASQGDREYTEAFF
TRBJ2-7	.	TRBD2	TRBV11-1	TGTGCCAGCAGCTTAGATCCGGGACTAGCGGGCCTATCCTACGAGCAGTACTTC	CASSLDPGLAGLSYEQYF
TRBJ1-5	.	TRBD1	TRBV12-5	TGTGCTAGTGGTTTGCTAGTCGTCCCGGGACAGGGCCTCAATCAGCCCCAGCATTTT	CASGLLVVPGQGLNQPQHF
TRBJ2-1	.	TRBD2	TRBV23-1	TGCGCCAGCAGTCATTTAGCGGGAGGGGACTACAATGAGCAGTTCTTC	CASSHLAGGDYNEQFF
TRBJ1-5	.	.	TRBV6-5	TGTGCCAGCAGCAGCGGGGGGTTGCATCAGCCCCAGCATTTT	CASSSGGLHQPQHF
TRBJ2-7	.	.	TRBV6-1	TGTGCCAGCGGACCGGGACTTATCTACGAGCAGTACTTC	CASGPGLIYEQYF
TRBJ2-1	.	.	TRBV29-1	TGCAGCGTTGACCGGGGGGCTTACAATGAGCAGTTCTTC	CSVDRGAYNEQFF
TRBJ2-7	few	TRBD2	TRBV9	TGTGCCAGCAGCGTAGATTCGGGAGGGCCAGGCGAGCAGTACTTC	CASSVDSGGPGEQYF
TRBJ2-3	.	.	TRBV28	TGTGCCAGCAGTTTATGGGGGGGCCAGGAGGGTACAGATACGCAGTATTTT	CASSLWGGQEGTDTQYF
TRBJ2-5	.	.	TRBV7-3	TGTGCCAGCAGCTTAAATAGCGGAGAGACCCAGTACTTC	CASSLNSGETQYF
TRBJ2-1	.	.	TRBV2	TGTGCCAGCAGTGCGTCGGATAGCAATGAGCAGTTCTTC	CASSASDSNEQFF
TRBJ2-2	.	TRBD1	TRBV4-1	TGCGCCAGCAGCCAAGATGTAGACAGGGTCGGTCGAAAGGTCGGGGAGCTGTTTTTT	CASSQDVDRVGRKVGELFF
TRBJ1-1	once	TRBD1	TRBV13	TGTGCCAGCAGCTTAGGCGAAAAGGGACAGGAGGACACTGAAGCTTTCTTT	CASSLGEKGQEDTEAFF
TRBJ2-1	.	.	TRBV4-3	TGCGCCAGCAGCCAAGATCGCGGGGAGGATGAGCAGTTCTTC	CASSQDRGEDEQFF
TRBJ1-2	.	.	TRBV6-4	TGTGCCAGCAGTGGGGGAAGGGGCTATGGCTACACCTTC	CASSGGRGYGYTF
TRBJ1-6	.	.	TRBV19	TGTGCCAGTTTAGCCCCCCTAGGCAGGGTGAATTCACCCCTCCACTTT	CASLAPLGRVNSPLHF
TRBJ1-4	.	.	TRBV4-3	TGCGCCAGCAGCCAAGTGGTAGAACGGAATGAAAAACTGTTTTTT	CASSQVVERNEKLFF
TRBJ2-7	.	.	TRBV7-2	TGTGCCAGCAGCTTAGCGCTTAAGTCCGACGAGCAGTACTTC	CASSLALKSDEQYF
TRBJ2-1	.	.	TRBV4-3	TGCGCCAGCAGCCAAACCGGAAACTCCTACAATGAGCAGTTCTTC	CASSQTGNSYNEQFF